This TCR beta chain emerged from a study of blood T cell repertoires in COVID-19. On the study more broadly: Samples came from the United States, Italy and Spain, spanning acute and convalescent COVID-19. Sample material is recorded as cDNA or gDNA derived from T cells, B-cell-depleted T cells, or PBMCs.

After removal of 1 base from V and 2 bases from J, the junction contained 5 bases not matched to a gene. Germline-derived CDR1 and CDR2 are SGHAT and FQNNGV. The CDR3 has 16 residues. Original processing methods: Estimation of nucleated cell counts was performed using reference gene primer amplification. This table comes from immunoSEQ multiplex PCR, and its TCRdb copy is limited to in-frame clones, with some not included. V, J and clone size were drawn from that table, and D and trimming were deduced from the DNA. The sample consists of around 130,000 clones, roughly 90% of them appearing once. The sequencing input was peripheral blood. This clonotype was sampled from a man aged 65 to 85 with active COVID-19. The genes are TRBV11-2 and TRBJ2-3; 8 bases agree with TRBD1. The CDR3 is CASSLGTGRPTDTQYF. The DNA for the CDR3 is TGTGCCAGCAGCTTAGGGACAGGGCGCCCCACAGATACGCAGTATTTT.